This T cell receptor beta chain was observed in a study of T-cell reconstitution after alpha-beta-depleted transplantation in children. The CDR3 consists of 14 residues. V shed 7 bases, J shed 7 bases, and the junction held 8 bases outside the gene matches. In germline, CDR1 is SGHTA, CDR2 FQGNSA. The TCRbeta library incorporated unique molecular identifiers. TCRdb itself ran the PCR reads through MiXCR, one entry per CDR3 protein. This sample has around 410,000 distinct CDR3 sequences; approximately 11% occur once, and the top ten carry over 4.5%. Sequences were derived from PBMCs from the stem cell graft donor, sampled from the stem cell graft. V usage is TRBV7-2 and J usage is TRBJ2-1; 9 nucleotides match TRBD2. The receptor was derived from a human donor who donated a stem cell graft to a child with acute myeloid leukemia. The CDR3 bases are TGTGCCAGCACCTCTAGCGGGATTAGAAATGAGCAGTTCTTC. Translating gives CASTSSGIRNEQFF. Full variable domain (missing parts from reference TRBV7-2 and TRBJ2-1): GAGVSQSPSNKVTEKGKDVELRCDPISGHTALYWYRQSLGQGLEFLIYFQGNSAPDKSGLPSDRFSAERTGGSVSTLTIQRTQQEDSAVYLCASTSSGIRNEQFFGPGTRLTVL.